What follows are 13 T cell receptor beta chains derived from one specimen sequenced in a study of CXCR3-negative and CXCR3-positive naive CD8 T cells. These receptors are not linked to any known antigen. Findings of the study overall: More hydrophobic TRB CDR3s occurred in CXCR3-positive than in CXCR3-negative naive cells.

TRB cDNA libraries were made by UMI-labeled 5' RACE. TCRdb reprocessed the 5' RACE reads and stores each CDR3 protein as one record, lacking DNA. Its listing shows about 84,000 distinct CDR3 sequences. Material for sequencing was naive CXCR3+ CD8+ T cells from blood. Subset reported: CD45RO-CCR7+CD27+CD95- naive CD8+ T cells expressing CXCR3 (TNR3+). These receptors all come from a human donor in good health. Some clones in this sample may be carry-over from other donors' samples.

CDR3 loop: CASSPTLAPSYEQYF. The V call is TRBV27, the J call TRBJ2-7; as DNA is missing, the TRBD2 call by TCRdb cannot be tested. This CDR3 spans 15 amino acids. Germline V gives CDR1 MNHEY, CDR2 SMNVEV (reference sequence).

This chain links TRBV21-1 with TRBJ2-7. TRBV21-1 is shown as a pseudogene. This CDR3 comprises 16 residues. The CDR3 region is CASSKVQKSRAYEQYF.

The chain has TRBV4-3 and TRBJ1-3. Looked up from germline, CDR1 is LGHNA and CDR2 is YSLEER. This CDR3 contains 15 residues. CDR3 in amino acids: CASSQDSTAGNTIYF.

The rearrangement links TRBV28 to TRBJ2-7; TCRdb reports TRBD1, a call that lacks DNA to check it against. The germline V gene has CDR1 MDHEN and CDR2 SYDVKM. The CDR3 length is 13 residues. The CDR3 loop is CASRLDRGLEQYF.

This sequence joins TRBV7-9 and TRBJ1-1. The CDR3 extends over 12 amino acids. Germline CDR1 SEHNR, CDR2 FQNEAQ (reference sequence). The chain's CDR3 is CASTRTNTEAFF.

The chain recombines TRBV6-6 with TRBJ2-2; TCRdb gives TRBD1 as the D gene, but with no DNA this cannot be confirmed. Per germline, CDR1 MNHNY and CDR2 SVGAGI (reference sequence). CDR3 length equals 15 residues. The chain's CDR3 is CASSYPPEVTGELFF.

The chain's CDR3 is CASSLQGYYEQYF. The gene calls are TRBV7-9 and TRBJ2-7; TCRdb's D call, TRBD1, is unchecked because there is no DNA. CDR1 is SEHNR, CDR2 FQNEAQ, per germline (reference sequence). The CDR3 loop spans 13 amino acids.

J is TRBJ1-5 and V is TRBV27; TCRdb's D gene call, TRBD1, goes unchecked for lack of DNA. The CDR3 runs to 14 residues. CDR1 is MNHEY and CDR2 is SMNVEV in the germline V gene (reference sequence). CDR3 loop: CASSDRGGNQPQHF.

The genes are TRBV7-6 and TRBJ2-7; TCRdb outputs TRBD1, but without DNA this stays unchecked. The CDR3 is 17 amino acids. From germline, CDR1 is SGHVS and CDR2 FNYEAQ. CDR3 sequence: CASSSGPFGDFRYEQYF.

The chain couples TRBV5-1 to TRBJ2-2; TCRdb returns TRBD1, unconfirmable since there is no DNA. The CDR3 is 15 amino acids. Germline CDR1 reads SGHRS; CDR2 reads YFSETQ. CDR3 protein: CASSSGTGGTGELFF.

This chain connects TRBV4-1 to TRBJ2-1; TCRdb's assignment of TRBD2 cannot be checked, as there is no DNA. The CDR3 has 14 amino acids. The germline CDR1 and CDR2 sequences are MGHRA and YSYEKL. The CDR3 region is CASSQRHLATEQFF.

The genes are TRBV20-1 and TRBJ2-7; there is no DNA to check the TCRdb D call of TRBD2. From germline, CDR1 is DFQATT and CDR2 SNEGSKA (reference sequence). The CDR3 runs 16 residues. The CDR3 loop reads CSARTELAEGSYEQYF.

This CDR3 reads CASSSRNRNTEAFF. The chain links TRBV7-9 to TRBJ1-1. Germline loops: CDR1 SEHNR, CDR2 FQNEAQ (reference sequence). The CDR3 contains 14 residues.